The sequence of this TCR beta chain was determined in a study of blood T cell repertoires in COVID-19. Study overall: COVID-19 samples, acute and convalescent, were from the United States, Italy and Spain.

How the authors handled the data: Using reference gene primer amplification, nucleated cell counts were estimated. TCRdb keeps only in-frame clones here, not all; method: immunoSEQ multiplex PCR. The DNA was the basis for D and trimming; V, J and clone size are from that table. The sample records about 94,000 clones, around 80% being singletons. The CDR3 runs to 16 residues. Germline V gene sequence: CDR1 SGHTA, CDR2 FQGNSA. V dropped 5 bases and J dropped 0; count of bases not matched to a gene: 7. Material for sequencing was peripheral blood. This sequence joins TRBV7-2 and TRBJ1-3; 7 positions agree with TRBD1. This receptor was obtained from a human donor in a cohort sampled during active COVID-19. The CDR3 sequence: CASSRSGTDSGNTIYF. The CDR3 bases are TGTGCCAGCAGCCGTTCCGGGACAGACTCTGGAAACACCATATATTTT.